One T cell receptor (beta chain) is described in this entry. Its antigen specificity is not known. The record has no base qualities; no much larger clone is one base away. Library method: 5' RACE. The instrument was a NextSeq 500. The TCR library protocol attached unique molecular identifiers to individual cDNA molecules to correct for sequencing error and PCR bias. TCR alpha and beta chains were both sequenced, and the abundances of alpha and beta sequences in each sample were closely correlated with each other. As for the original processing: Decombinator V4 was used to annotate TCR sequences for V gene, J gene and CDR3. Expanded TCRs were defined as changing significantly between any two time points under a Poisson model with p below 0.0001. TCR abundances were normalised to the total number of TCRs sequenced per sample and were expressed as counts per million. MAIT TCRs were defined by TRAV1-2 paired with TRAJ12, TRAJ20 or TRAJ33, and iNKT TCRs by TRAV10 paired with TRAJ18. A search of VDJdb, accessed on 1 November 2021, was run for TCRs annotated to CMV, EBV and SARS-CoV-2, with TCRs annotated for multiple antigens excluded. TCRdb's own reprocessing of the public reads used fastp at Q25 and MiXCR and kept productive beta chains. Rows with a matching CDR3 protein are joined into one entry that keeps the most common DNA and genes. TCRdb's processing, not the study's, gives the V and J calls here. Here the sample has roughly 56,000 distinct CDR3 sequences; about 14% occur a single time. The ten top clones hold roughly 3.9% of the sample.

This sample is part of a study of early T cells in non-severe SARS-CoV-2 infection (dated by TCRdb to the early 2020s). For the study in its entirety: Because TCR sequencing was done on bulk RNA from unsorted whole blood, the alpha and beta chains could not be paired.

Set within a cohort of healthcare workers in London, UK, this nested case-control study involved weekly PCR testing of nasopharyngeal swabs along with blood sampling. Healthcare workers were recruited between 23 and 31 March 2020, during the week of the UK lockdown, and were followed weekly for up to roughly 15 weeks. V gives up 4 bases and J gives up 2 bases, and the segment between their germline ends measures 15 bases. The germline V gene yields SGDLS for CDR1 and YYNGEE for CDR2. From the cysteine up to the phenylalanine, the CDR3 has a length of 15 residues. Just CDR3 DNA is preserved here, 45 bases in frame from base 1. What the research found in general, with its limitations: Matching against VDJdb was skewed toward anti-spike CD8 responses, likely underestimated virus-specific expansions, and missed private and CD4 specificities.

Recombination linked TRBV9 to TRBJ2-5; a weak D assignment points to TRBD2 (5 bases agree). The sequence was obtained from an adult who was a healthcare worker with PCR-confirmed SARS-CoV-2 infection or an uninfected control (not recorded which). Sequencing was performed on whole blood, taken at baseline. The nucleotide sequence is given as TGTGCCAGCAGCCCCGGACGGGGTGGACAAGAGACCCAGTACTTC. This gives the protein CASSPGRGGQETQYF.